Described below is a single T cell receptor beta chain sequence and its context. This clone's antigen is unknown. Gene names and germline sequences refer to the mouse in this case. The CDR3 end lies 1 residue beyond the end of the read and is filled in from the germline J gene. The junction carries 5 bases between V and J, which are trimmed by 4 bases and 3 bases respectively. Counted from cysteine to phenylalanine, this CDR3 has 12 amino acids. Part of the CDR3 DNA is given, 33 bases translated from base 1. Reading the germline V gene gives CDR1 SGHDT and CDR2 FRDEAV. Sample time point, as interpreted from the label and publication: mouse harvest day 14 after allogeneic transplant. Mouse grafts combined 10^7 T-cell-depleted bone marrow cells with 10^6 splenic CD5+ T cells, given via tail vein injection. Mouse GVHD was modeled in a major MHC-mismatch B6 (H2b) into BALB/c (H2d) model, with tissues profiled at day 7 or 14. Mouse tissues and retro-orbital blood were harvested on day 7 or 14 post-transplant using separate sterile tools per animal; livers were flushed beforehand. Before genomic DNA isolation with the DNeasy Blood & Tissue Kit, mouse tissues were minced with razor blades in buffered saline.

This sample is part of a study of tissue T cells after allogeneic stem cell transplantation (dated by TCRdb to between 2021 and 2024). Notes on the research overall: TCR beta repertoires were profiled across many tissues obtained from research autopsies of patients with and without GVHD, as well as in mouse models of GVHD. The human arm was conducted as a prospective observational study, and neither blinding nor randomization was performed.

Results and caveats for the whole study, not just this receptor: A small and clinically heterogeneous patient cohort was studied, and sampling depth was acknowledged as a limitation. Within patients, how anatomically similar tissues were was a major factor shaping TCR repertoire composition, regardless of disease or transplant status. Only a few T cell clones appeared in more than one patient, yet motif-based clustering showed tissue-specific repertoire signatures that were shared between patients. In both patients and mice, T cells from blood and spleen covered only a limited part of the TCR repertoire found in tissues. Which tissue TCRs were alloreactive or antigen-specific was not determined in the study, and some of the clones might have been host cells that persisted.

To prepare the library, the immunoSEQ multiplex PCR assay was applied. Adaptive Biotechnologies performed the TCRbeta CDR3 sequencing at survey depth and reported CDR3 sequences, V/J genes, productive frequency and template counts. Amplification of TCR beta CDR3 regions was performed from genomic DNA rather than from RNA. In the authors' own workflow: Jensen-Shannon divergence served to quantify pairwise repertoire overlap between tissues, with 0 meaning identical and 1 meaning complete divergence. Tissues were grouped by single-linkage agglomerative hierarchical clustering of pairwise JSD values, and the clustering results were shown as dendrograms. GLIPH2 was run on all patient samples with simulation_depth 1000, kmer_min_depth 3, cdr3_length_cutoff 8, keeping groups with more than two unique CDR3s. A standardized tissue-overlap score was calculated by extrapolating Jaccard GLIPH-group overlap across patients to a standard repertoire size of 1000 clones. Linear mixed-effect models, with tissue included as a fixed effect and individual included as a random effect, were used to assess associations of diversity with clinical or experimental variables. TCRdb took this table from immuneACCESS and kept in-frame rearrangements with V and J called. Such tables lack part of the clones; where checked against another copy, unresolved V genes explain under half of the gap, and the rest is unexplained. V and J calls and clone size are given by that table; D and trimming were obtained from the DNA. The sample table contains about 5,800 clones; only one count was recorded for over 45% of them. Less than 40% of the sample is held by the ten biggest clonotypes.

Sequenced: gut tissue. The receptor chain draws on TRBV14 and TRBJ2-1, with no D gene named confidently. The clonotype originates from a female BALB/c mouse given C57BL/6 T cells with graft-versus-host disease after an allogeneic hematopoietic cell transplant. The covered CDR3 bases are TGTGCCAGCAGTCAAGTCTATGCTGAGCAGTTC. Translated, this gives CASSQVYAEQF. The full CDR3 sequence reads CASSQVYAEQFF.